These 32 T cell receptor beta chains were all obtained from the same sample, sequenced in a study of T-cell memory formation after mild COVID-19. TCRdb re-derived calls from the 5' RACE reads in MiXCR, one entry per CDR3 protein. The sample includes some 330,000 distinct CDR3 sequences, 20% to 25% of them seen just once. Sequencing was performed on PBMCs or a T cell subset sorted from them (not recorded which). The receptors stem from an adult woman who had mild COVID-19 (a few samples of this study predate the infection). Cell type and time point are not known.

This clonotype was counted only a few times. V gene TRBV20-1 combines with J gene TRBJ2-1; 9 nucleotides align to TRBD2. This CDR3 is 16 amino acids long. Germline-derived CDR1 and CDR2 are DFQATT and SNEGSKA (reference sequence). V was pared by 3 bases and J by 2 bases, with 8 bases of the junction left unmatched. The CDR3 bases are TGCAGTGCTAGGGCTAGCGGGACGAACACCTACAATGAGCAGTTCTTC. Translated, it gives CSARASGTNTYNEQFF.

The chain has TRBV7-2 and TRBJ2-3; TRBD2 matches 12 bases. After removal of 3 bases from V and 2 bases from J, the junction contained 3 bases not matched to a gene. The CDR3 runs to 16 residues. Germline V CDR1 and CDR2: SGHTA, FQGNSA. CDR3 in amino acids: CASSLLAGGTTDTQYF. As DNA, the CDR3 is TGTGCCAGCAGCTTGCTAGCGGGAGGGACCACAGATACGCAGTATTTT.

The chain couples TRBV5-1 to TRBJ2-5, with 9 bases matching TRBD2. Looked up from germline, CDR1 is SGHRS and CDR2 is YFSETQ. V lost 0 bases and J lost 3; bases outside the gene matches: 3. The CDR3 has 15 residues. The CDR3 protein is CASSLGTSEKETQYF. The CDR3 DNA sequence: TGCGCCAGCAGCTTGGGGACTAGCGAGAAAGAGACCCAGTACTTC.

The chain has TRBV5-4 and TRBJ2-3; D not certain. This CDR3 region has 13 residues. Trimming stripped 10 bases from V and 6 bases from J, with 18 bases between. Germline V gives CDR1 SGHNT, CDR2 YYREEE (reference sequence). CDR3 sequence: CAGSAQAGDTQYF. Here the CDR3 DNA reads TGTGCCGGTTCCGCCCAAGCCGGGGATACGCAGTATTTT.

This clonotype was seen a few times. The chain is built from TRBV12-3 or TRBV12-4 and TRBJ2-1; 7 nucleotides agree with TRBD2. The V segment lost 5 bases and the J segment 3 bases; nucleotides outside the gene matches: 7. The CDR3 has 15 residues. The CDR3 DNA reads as TGTGCCAGCAGTCGCTCCGGGACTAACTACAATGAGCAGTTCTTC. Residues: CASSRSGTNYNEQFF.

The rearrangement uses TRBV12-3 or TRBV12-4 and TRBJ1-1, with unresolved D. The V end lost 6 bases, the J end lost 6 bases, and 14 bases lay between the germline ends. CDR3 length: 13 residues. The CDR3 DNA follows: TGTGCCAGCAGAAACCGGGAAAACCCTGAAGCTTTCTTT. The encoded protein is CASRNRENPEAFF.

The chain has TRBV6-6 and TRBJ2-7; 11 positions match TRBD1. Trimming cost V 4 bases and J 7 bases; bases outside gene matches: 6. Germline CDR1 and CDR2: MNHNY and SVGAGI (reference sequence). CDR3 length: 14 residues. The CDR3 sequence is CASSFGQGAGEQYF. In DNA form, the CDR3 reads TGTGCCAGCAGTTTTGGACAGGGGGCGGGAGAGCAGTACTTC.

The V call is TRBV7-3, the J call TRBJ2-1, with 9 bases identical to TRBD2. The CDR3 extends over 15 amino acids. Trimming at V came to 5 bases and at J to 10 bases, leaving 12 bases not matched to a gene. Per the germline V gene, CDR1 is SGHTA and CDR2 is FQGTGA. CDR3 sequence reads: CASSPAPSSGVEQFF. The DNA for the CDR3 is TGTGCCAGCAGCCCAGCGCCCTCTAGCGGGGTCGAGCAGTTCTTC. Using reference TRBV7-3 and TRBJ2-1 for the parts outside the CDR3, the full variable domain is GAGVSQTPSNKVTEKGKYVELRCDPISGHTALYWYRQSLGQGPEFLIYFQGTGAADDSGLPNDRFFAVRPEGSVSTLKIQRTERGDSAVYLCASSPAPSSGVEQFFGPGTRLTVL.

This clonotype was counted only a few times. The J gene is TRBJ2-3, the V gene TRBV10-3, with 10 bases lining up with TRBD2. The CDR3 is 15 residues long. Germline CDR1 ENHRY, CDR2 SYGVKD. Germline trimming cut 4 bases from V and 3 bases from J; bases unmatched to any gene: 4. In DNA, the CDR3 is TGTGCCATCAGTGCCCCTAGCGGGGGTACAGATACGCAGTATTTT. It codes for CAISAPSGGTDTQYF.

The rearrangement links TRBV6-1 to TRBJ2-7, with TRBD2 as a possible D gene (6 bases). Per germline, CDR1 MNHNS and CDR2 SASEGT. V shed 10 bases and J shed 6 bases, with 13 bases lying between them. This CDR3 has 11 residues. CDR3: CATWGVREQYF. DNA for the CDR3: TGTGCCACCTGGGGGGTACGCGAGCAGTACTTC.

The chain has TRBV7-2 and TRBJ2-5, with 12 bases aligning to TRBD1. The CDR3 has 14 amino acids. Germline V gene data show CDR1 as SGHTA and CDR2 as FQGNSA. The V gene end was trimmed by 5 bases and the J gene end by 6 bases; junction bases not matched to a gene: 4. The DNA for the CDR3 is TGTGCCAGCAGCACCGGGACAGGGGGCCAGACCCAGTACTTC. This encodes CASSTGTGGQTQYF.

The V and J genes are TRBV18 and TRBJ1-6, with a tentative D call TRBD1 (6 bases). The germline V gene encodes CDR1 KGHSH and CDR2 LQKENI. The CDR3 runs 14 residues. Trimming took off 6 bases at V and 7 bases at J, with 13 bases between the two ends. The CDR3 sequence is CASSTDRKNSPLHF. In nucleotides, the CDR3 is TGTGCCAGCTCTACCGACAGGAAGAATTCACCCCTCCACTTT. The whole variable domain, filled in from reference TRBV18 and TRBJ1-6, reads NAGVMQNPRHLVRRRGQEARLRCSPMKGHSHVYWYRQLPEEGLKFMVYLQKENIIDESGMPKERFSAEFPKEGPSILRIQQVVRGDSAAYFCASSTDRKNSPLHFGNGTRLTVT.

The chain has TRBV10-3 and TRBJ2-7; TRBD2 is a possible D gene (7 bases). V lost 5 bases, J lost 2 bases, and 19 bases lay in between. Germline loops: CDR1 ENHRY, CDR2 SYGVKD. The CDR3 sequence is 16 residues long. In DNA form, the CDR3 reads TGTGCCATCAGTTCCTTGGGAGGGGGACCTACCTACGAGCAGTACTTC. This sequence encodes CAISSLGGGPTYEQYF.

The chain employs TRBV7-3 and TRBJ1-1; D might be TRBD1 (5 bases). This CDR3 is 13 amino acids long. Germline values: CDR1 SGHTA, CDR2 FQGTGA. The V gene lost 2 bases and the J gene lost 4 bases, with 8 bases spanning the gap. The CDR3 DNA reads TGTGCCAGCAGCTTAGAGGGGACCACTGAAGCTTTCTTT. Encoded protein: CASSLEGTTEAFF.

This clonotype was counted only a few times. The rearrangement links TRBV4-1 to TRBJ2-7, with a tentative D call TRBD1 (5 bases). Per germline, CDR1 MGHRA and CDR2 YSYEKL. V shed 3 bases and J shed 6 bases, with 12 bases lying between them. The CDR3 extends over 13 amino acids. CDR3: CASSQETAREQYF. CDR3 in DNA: TGCGCCAGCAGCCAGGAGACAGCTCGCGAGCAGTACTTC.

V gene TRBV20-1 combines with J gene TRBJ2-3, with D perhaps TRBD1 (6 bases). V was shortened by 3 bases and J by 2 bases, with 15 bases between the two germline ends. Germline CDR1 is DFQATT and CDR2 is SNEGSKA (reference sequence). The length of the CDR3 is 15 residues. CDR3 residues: CSASAHTGSTDTQYF. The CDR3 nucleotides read TGCAGTGCTAGTGCCCATACAGGGTCCACAGATACGCAGTATTTT.

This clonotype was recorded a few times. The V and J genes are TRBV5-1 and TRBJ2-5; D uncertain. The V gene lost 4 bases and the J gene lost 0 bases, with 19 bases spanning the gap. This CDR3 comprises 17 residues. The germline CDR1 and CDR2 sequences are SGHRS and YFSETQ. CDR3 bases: TGCGCCAGCAGCCGTATTCCGGGCCTAGAGTACCAAGAGACCCAGTACTTC. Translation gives CASSRIPGLEYQETQYF.

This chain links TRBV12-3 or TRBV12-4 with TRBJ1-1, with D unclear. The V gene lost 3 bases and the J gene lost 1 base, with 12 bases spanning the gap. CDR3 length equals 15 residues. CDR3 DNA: TGTGCCAGCAGTTTCCGCCTCAACCAGAACACTGAAGCTTTCTTT. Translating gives CASSFRLNQNTEAFF.

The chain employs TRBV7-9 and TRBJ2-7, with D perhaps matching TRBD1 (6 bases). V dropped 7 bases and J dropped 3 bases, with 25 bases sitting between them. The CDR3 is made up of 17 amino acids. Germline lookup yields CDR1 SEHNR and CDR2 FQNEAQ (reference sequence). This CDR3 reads CASTSHVIGDTDYEQYF. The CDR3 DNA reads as TGTGCCAGCACCTCCCATGTTATAGGGGACACGGACTACGAGCAGTACTTC.

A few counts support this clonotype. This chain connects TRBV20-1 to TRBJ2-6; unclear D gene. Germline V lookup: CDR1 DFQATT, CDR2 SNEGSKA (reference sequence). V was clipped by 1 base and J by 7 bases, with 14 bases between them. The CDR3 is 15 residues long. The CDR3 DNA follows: TGCAGTGCTAGAGGAACAGCTCTGGGAGCCAACGTCCTGACTTTC. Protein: CSARGTALGANVLTF.

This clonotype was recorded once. The CDR3 bases are TGTGCCAGTAGTGCCTGGGGACAGGGTTATCAGCCCCAGCATTTT. Its protein product is CASSAWGQGYQPQHF. The rearrangement uses TRBV19 and TRBJ1-5; 9 nucleotides line up with TRBD1. Germline values: CDR1 LNHDA, CDR2 SQIVND (reference sequence). CDR3 length: 15 residues. The ends lost 5 bases at V and 5 bases at J; junction bases unmatched: 7.

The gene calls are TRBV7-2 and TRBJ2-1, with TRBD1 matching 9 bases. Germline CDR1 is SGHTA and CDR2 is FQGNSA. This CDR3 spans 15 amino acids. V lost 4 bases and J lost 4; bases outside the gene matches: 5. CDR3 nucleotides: TGTGCCAGCAGCTCGGACAGGGGACAATACAATGAGCAGTTCTTC. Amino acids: CASSSDRGQYNEQFF.

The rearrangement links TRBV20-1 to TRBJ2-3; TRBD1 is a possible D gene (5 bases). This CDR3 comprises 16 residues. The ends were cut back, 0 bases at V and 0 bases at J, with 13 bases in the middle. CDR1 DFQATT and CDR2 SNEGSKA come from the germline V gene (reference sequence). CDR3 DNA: TGCAGTGCTAGAGATGAGGCCAGGGTCAGCACAGATACGCAGTATTTT. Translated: CSARDEARVSTDTQYF.

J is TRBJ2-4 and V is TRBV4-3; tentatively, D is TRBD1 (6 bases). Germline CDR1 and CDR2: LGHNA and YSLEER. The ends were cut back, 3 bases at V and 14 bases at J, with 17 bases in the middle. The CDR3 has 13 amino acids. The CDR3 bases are TGCGCCAGCAGCCAGTCACCCCGGGACACGGAGTACTTC. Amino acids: CASSQSPRDTEYF.

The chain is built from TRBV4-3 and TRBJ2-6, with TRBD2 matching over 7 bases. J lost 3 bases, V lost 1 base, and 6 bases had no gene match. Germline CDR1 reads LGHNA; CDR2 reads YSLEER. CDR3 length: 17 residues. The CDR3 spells CASSQGTGGFGANVLTF. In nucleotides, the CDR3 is TGCGCCAGCAGCCAAGGGACGGGGGGATTTGGGGCCAACGTCCTGACTTTC.

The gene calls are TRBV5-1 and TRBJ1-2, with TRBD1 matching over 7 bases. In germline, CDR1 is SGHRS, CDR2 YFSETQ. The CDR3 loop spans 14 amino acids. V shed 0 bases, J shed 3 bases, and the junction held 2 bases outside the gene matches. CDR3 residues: CASSLVTGDYGYTF. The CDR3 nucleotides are TGCGCCAGCAGCTTGGTTACAGGGGACTATGGCTACACCTTC.

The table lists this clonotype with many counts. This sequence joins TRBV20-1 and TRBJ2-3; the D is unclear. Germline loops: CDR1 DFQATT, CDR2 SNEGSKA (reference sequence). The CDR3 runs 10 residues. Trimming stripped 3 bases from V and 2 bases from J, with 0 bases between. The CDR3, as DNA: TGCAGTGCTAGCACAGATACGCAGTATTTT. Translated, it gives CSASTDTQYF.

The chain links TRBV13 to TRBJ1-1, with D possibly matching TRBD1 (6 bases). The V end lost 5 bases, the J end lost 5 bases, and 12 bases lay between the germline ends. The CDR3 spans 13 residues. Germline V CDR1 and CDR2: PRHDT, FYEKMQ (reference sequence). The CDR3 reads CASSGQSITEAFF. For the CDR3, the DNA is TGTGCCAGCAGCGGACAGTCGATAACTGAAGCTTTCTTT.

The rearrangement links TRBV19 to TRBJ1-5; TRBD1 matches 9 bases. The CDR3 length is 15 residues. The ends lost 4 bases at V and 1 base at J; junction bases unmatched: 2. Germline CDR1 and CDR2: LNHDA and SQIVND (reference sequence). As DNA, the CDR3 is TGTGCCAGTAGTACGGGACAGGGAAGCAATCAGCCCCAGCATTTT. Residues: CASSTGQGSNQPQHF.

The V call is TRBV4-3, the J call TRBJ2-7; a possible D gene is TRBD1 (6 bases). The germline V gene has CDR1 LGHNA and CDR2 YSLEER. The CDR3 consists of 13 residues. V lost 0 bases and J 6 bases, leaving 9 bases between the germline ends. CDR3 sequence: CASSQDQGLEQYF. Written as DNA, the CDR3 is TGCGCCAGCAGCCAAGACCAGGGGCTCGAGCAGTACTTC.

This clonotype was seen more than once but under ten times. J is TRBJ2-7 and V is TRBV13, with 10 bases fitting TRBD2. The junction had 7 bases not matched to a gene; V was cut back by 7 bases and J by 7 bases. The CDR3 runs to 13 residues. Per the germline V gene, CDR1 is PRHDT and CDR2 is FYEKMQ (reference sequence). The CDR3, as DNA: TGTGCCAGCACAGAGCGGGAGGGGTATGAGCAGTACTTC. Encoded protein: CASTEREGYEQYF.

The DNA for the CDR3 is TGTGCCAGCAGCTTACGCCCCAATGAGCAGTTCTTC. This translates into CASSLRPNEQFF. V usage is TRBV7-9 and J usage is TRBJ2-1; D is unclear. CDR3 length: 12 amino acids. CDR1 and CDR2 (germline): SEHNR, FQNEAQ (reference sequence). Trimming stripped 2 bases from V and 6 bases from J, with 5 bases between.